The clone carrying this TCR beta chain was seen a handful of times. This sample is part of a study of TIL therapy for anti-PD-1-resistant metastatic lung cancer. Sequencing used immunoSEQ v3. TCRdb's table, derived via immunoSEQ multiplex PCR, lists solely in-frame clones and lacks some. The sample carries under 100,000 clones, about three fifths recorded once. This CDR3 has 13 amino acids. Trimming took 4 bases from V and 6 from J, leaving 10 bases between them. CDR1 is MNHEY, CDR2 SVGAGI, per germline. Time point here: pre-treatment sample, taken before nivolumab and TIL therapy. Tumor tissue came from excised metastases, mostly pleural nodules or supraclavicular lymph nodes.

V and J are TRBV6-5 and TRBJ1-5, with D maybe TRBD1 (6 bases). The TCR comes from a person aged 25-85 years with non-small cell lung cancer. Sequenced here: tumor tissue, sampled at baseline. The chain's CDR3 is CASSFFRGQPQHF. CDR3 nucleotides: TGTGCCAGCAGTTTTTTCAGGGGTCAGCCCCAGCATTTT.